These 6 T cell receptor beta chains were all obtained from the same sample, sequenced in a study of blood T cell repertoires in COVID-19. Sequencing was performed with immunoSEQ multiplex PCR; in TCRdb, only in-frame clones are kept and a portion is missing. The data contain around 470,000 clones, roughly 89% of them singletons. The sequenced sample was peripheral blood. Receptors were obtained from a man between 18 and 35 years old with COVID-19, enrolled during active disease.

This clone has only a few counts. This chain joins TRBV12-3 or TRBV12-4 and TRBJ1-1, with a possible D match to TRBD1 (5 bases). The CDR3 consists of 12 residues. V was pared by 6 bases and J by 6 bases, with 11 bases between. As DNA, the CDR3 is TGTGCCAGCAGCCGTATAGGGGCTGAAGCTTTCTTT. Translation gives CASSRIGAEAFF.

The chain uses TRBV7-8 and TRBJ2-7, with 9 bases fitting TRBD2. V gave up 1 base and J gave up 6 bases; unmatched junction bases: 7. The CDR3 contains 15 residues. Per germline, CDR1 SGHVS and CDR2 FQNEAQ. Written as DNA, the CDR3 is TGTGCCAGCAGCTTAGGAGGCGGGAGGGCCGTCGAGCAGTACTTC. Amino acid sequence: CASSLGGGRAVEQYF.

The J gene is TRBJ2-7, the V gene TRBV5-4, with 9 bases matching TRBD2. Trimming cost V 0 bases and J 3 bases; bases outside gene matches: 4. The germline V gene encodes CDR1 SGHNT and CDR2 YYREEE (reference sequence). This CDR3 region has 15 residues. CDR3 loop: CASSLDASGDYEQYF. The DNA of the CDR3 is TGTGCCAGCAGCTTGGATGCTAGCGGGGACTACGAGCAGTACTTC. The full variable domain, rest sourced from reference TRBV5-4 and TRBJ2-7, is ETGVTQSPTHLIKTRGQQVTLRCSSQSGHNTVSWYQQALGQGPQFIFQYYREEENGRGNFPPRFSGLQFPNYSSELNVNALELDDSALYLCASSLDASGDYEQYFGPGTRLTVT.

The chain combines TRBV5-4 with TRBJ2-7, with TRBD2 matching 7 bases. Germline V gene data show CDR1 as SGHNT and CDR2 as YYREEE (reference sequence). V gave up 4 bases and J gave up 7 bases; unmatched junction bases: 8. There are 13 residues in the CDR3. The CDR3 region has the DNA TGTGCCAGCAGCCCGGGTTTCGGGGGGGAGCAGTACTTC. This sequence encodes CASSPGFGGEQYF.

The V and J genes are TRBV29-1 and TRBJ2-2, with 13 positions matching TRBD2. Germline V CDR1 and CDR2: SQVTM, ANQGSEA. The CDR3 is made up of 18 amino acids. The trim removed 6 bases at V and 5 bases at J, leaving 15 bases unmatched. The CDR3 reads CSVLDAGTSGAGTGELFF. The CDR3 nucleotides read TGCAGCGTCCTCGACGCCGGGACTAGCGGGGCCGGGACCGGGGAGCTGTTTTTT.

The V call is TRBV5-4, the J call TRBJ2-1; 12 bases agree with TRBD2. This CDR3 is 15 amino acids long. V lost 4 bases and J lost 4; bases outside the gene matches: 3. Germline assignment: CDR1 SGHNT and CDR2 YYREEE (reference sequence). The CDR3 DNA reads as TGTGCCAGCAGCCGACTAGCGGGAGTATACAATGAGCAGTTCTTC. It codes for CASSRLAGVYNEQFF.